Here is one TCR beta chain with its context. For the second PCR, which ran for roughly 6 to 11 cycles, a sample-barcoded 5' primer and a J-beta primer mix were used. TCRdb analysed the 5' RACE reads with MiXCR anew, one entry per CDR3 protein. The profile shows under 750,000 distinct CDR3 sequences, roughly 43% of them singletons. This specimen comes from a study of blood T cells in healthy people across ages. The CDR3 spans 14 residues. Germline V gene data show CDR1 as SGHTA and CDR2 as FQGNSA. The ends were cut back, 1 base at V and 5 bases at J, with 9 bases in the middle. The clonotype was recovered from an elderly man in good health. Sequencing was performed on blood. The rearrangement links TRBV7-2 to TRBJ1-5; the D is unclear. The CDR3 loop is CASSLDVSYQPQHF. The CDR3 coding sequence is TGTGCCAGCAGCTTAGACGTCAGCTATCAGCCCCAGCATTTT.